A single T cell receptor beta chain is shown here with its context. The antigen is undetermined. This sample was taken from a study of OX40 agonist ivuxolimab in advanced cancers. Findings of the study overall: The work left the antigen specificity of expanded peripheral T cells undetermined.

Sequencing was performed with immunoSEQ multiplex PCR; in TCRdb, only in-frame clones are kept and a portion is missing. Of over 80,000 clones in the sample, roughly nine tenths are singletons; the top ten hold 0.82%. The CDR3 spans 14 residues. Trimming cost V 6 bases and J 7 bases, with 16 bases left between them. CDR1 and CDR2 from the germline V gene are MNHEY and SVGAGI. This chain joins TRBV6-5 and TRBJ1-3, with D possibly matching TRBD1 (5 bases). This TCR derives from an adult with an advanced solid tumor such as melanoma, head and neck, liver or kidney cancer. Specimen: CD4+ or CD8+ T cells sorted from blood, collected in a trial of the OX40 agonist ivuxolimab. CDR3 in DNA: TGTGCCAGCAGACCATCGGGGGGAATGAACACCATATATTTT. This gives the protein CASRPSGGMNTIYF.